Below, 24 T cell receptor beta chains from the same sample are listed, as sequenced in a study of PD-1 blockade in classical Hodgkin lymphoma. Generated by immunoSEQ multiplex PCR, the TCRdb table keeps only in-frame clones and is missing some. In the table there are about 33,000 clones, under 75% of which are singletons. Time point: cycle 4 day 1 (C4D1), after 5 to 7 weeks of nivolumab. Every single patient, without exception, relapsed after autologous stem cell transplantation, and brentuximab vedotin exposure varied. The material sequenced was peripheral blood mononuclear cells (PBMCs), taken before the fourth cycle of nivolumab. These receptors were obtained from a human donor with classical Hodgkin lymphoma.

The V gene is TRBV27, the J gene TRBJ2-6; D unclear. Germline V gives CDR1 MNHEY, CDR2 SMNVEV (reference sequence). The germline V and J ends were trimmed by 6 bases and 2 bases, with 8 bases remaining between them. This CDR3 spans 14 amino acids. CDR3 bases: TGTGCCAGCAGCCCCATTGCTGGGGCCAACGTCCTGACTTTC. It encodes CASSPIAGANVLTF.

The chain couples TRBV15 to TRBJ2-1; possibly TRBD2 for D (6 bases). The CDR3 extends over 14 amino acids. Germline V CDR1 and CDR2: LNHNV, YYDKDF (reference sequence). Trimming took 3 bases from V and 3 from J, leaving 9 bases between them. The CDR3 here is CATSREGDYNEQFF. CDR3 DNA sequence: TGTGCCACCAGCAGGGAGGGAGACTACAATGAGCAGTTCTTC. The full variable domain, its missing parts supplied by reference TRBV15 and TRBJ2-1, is DAMVIQNPRYQVTQFGKPVTLSCSQTLNHNVMYWYQQKSSQAPKLLFHYYDKDFNNEADTPDNFQSRRPNTSFCFLDIRSPGLGDTAMYLCATSREGDYNEQFFGPGTRLTVL.

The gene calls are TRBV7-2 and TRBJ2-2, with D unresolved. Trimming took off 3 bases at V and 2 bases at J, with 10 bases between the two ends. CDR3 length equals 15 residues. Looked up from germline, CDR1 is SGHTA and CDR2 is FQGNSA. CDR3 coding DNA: TGTGCCAGCAGCTTTGTGGCAGATAACACCGGGGAGCTGTTTTTT. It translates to CASSFVADNTGELFF.

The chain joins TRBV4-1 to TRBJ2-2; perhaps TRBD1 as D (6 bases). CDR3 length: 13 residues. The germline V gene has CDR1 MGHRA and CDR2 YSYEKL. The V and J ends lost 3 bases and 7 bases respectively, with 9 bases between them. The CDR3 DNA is TGCGCCAGCAGCCATACAGGGCGCGGGGAGCTGTTTTTT. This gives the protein CASSHTGRGELFF.

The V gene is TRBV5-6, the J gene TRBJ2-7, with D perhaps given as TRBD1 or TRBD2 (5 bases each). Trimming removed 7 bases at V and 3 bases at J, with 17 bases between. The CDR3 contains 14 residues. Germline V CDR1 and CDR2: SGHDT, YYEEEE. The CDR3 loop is CASGPGTGFYEQYF. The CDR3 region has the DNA TGTGCCAGCGGCCCCGGGACGGGATTCTACGAGCAGTACTTC. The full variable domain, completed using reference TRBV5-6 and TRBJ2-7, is DAGVTQSPTHLIKTRGQQVTLRCSPKSGHDTVSWYQQALGQGPQFIFQYYEEEERQRGNFPDRFSGHQFPNYSSELNVNALLLGDSALYLCASGPGTGFYEQYFGPGTRLTVT.

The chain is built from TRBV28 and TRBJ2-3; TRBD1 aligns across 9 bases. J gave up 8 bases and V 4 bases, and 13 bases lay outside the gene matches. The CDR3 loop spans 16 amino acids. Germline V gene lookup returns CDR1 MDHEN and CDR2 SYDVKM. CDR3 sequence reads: CASSYPRDRVRGTQYF. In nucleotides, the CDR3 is TGTGCCAGCAGTTACCCCCGGGACAGGGTTCGGGGTACGCAGTATTTT.

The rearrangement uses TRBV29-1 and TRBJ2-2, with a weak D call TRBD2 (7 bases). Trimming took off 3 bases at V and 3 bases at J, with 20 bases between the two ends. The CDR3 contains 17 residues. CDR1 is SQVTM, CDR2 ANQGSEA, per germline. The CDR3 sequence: CSVEDWGRGGDTGELFF. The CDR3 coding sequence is TGCAGCGTTGAGGATTGGGGTAGGGGGGGCGACACCGGGGAGCTGTTTTTT.

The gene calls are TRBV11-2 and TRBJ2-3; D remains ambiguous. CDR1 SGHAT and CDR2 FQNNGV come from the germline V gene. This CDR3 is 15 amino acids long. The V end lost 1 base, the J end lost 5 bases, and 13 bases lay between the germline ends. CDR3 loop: CASSLALRPRDTQYF. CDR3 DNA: TGTGCCAGCAGCTTAGCTCTCAGACCGCGAGATACGCAGTATTTT.

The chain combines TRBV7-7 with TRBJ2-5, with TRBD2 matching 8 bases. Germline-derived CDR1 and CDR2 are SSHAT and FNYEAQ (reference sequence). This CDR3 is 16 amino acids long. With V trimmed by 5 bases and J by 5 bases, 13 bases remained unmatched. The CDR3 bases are TGTGCCAGCAGCCCAGCGGGACTAGGAGGGTTTGAGACCCAGTACTTC. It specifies CASSPAGLGGFETQYF.

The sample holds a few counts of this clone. The CDR3 region has the DNA TGTGCCAGCAGACTAACAGGGTCGGGGAACACTGAAGCTTTCTTT. This translates into CASRLTGSGNTEAFF. The J gene is TRBJ1-1, the V gene TRBV6-6; weak D call: TRBD1 (6 bases). The V end lost 6 bases, the J end lost 1 base, and 15 bases lay between the germline ends. Germline CDR1 reads MNHNY; CDR2 reads SVGAGI (reference sequence). The CDR3 spans 15 residues.

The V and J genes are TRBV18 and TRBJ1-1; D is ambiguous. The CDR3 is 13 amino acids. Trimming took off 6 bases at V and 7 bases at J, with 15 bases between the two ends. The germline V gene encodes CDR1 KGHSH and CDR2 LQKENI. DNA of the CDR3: TGTGCCAGCTCCCCTCTCGCCCCCAGTGAAGCTTTCTTT. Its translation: CASSPLAPSEAFF.

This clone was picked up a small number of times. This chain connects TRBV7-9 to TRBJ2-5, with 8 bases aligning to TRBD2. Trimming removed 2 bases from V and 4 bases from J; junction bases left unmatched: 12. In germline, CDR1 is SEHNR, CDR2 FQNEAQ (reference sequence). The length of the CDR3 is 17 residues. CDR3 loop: CASSLRRGLAFGETQYF. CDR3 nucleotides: TGTGCCAGCAGCTTAAGGCGCGGACTAGCATTTGGAGAGACCCAGTACTTC.

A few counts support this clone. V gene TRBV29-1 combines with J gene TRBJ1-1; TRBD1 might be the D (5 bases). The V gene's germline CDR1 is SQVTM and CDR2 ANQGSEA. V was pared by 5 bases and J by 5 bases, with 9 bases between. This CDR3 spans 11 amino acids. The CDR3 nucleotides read TGCAGCGTTCAGGGTGGGACTGAAGCTTTCTTT. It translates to CSVQGGTEAFF.

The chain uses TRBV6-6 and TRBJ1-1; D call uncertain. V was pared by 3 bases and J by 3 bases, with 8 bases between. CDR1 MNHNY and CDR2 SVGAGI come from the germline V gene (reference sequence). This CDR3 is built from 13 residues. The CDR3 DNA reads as TGTGCCAGCAGTTATGGCGTGGACACTGAAGCTTTCTTT. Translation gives CASSYGVDTEAFF.

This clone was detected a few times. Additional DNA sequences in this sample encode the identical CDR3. This chain's CDR3 is CASSVGQASNYGYTF. CDR3 DNA: TGCGCCAGCAGTGTAGGACAGGCTTCTAACTATGGCTACACCTTC. The chain is built from TRBV4-3 and TRBJ1-2; 7 bases map to TRBD1. The V gene's germline CDR1 is LGHNA and CDR2 YSLEER. The CDR3 runs 15 residues. V lost 6 bases to trimming and J lost 0 bases; unmatched junction nucleotides: 7.

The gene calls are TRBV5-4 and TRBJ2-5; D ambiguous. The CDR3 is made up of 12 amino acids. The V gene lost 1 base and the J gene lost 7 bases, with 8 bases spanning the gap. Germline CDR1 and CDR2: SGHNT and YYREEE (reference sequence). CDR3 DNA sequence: TGTGCCAGCAGCTTGAAGGACGTGACCCAGTACTTC. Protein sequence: CASSLKDVTQYF.

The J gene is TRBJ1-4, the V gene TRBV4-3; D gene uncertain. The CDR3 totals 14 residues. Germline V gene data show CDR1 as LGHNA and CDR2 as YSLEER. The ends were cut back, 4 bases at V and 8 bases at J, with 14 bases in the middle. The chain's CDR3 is CASSLTWGGEKLFF. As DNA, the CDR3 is TGCGCCAGCAGCCTAACCTGGGGAGGGGAAAAACTGTTTTTT.

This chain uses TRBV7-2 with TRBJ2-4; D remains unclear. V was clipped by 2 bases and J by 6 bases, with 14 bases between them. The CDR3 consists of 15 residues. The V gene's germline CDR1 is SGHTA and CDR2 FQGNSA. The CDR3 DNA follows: TGTGCCAGCAGCTTAAGCCGTACTTTGGGAAACATTCAGTACTTC. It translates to CASSLSRTLGNIQYF.

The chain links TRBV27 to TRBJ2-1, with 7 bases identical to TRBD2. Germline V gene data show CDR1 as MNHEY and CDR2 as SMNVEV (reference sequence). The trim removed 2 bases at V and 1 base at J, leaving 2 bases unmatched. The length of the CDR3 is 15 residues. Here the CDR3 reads CASSLRRGSYNEQFF. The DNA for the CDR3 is TGTGCCAGCAGTTTACGGCGGGGGTCCTACAATGAGCAGTTCTTC.

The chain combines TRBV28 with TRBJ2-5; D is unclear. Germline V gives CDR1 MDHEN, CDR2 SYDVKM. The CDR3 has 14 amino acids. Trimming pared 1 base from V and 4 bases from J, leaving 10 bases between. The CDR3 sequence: CASSLSWQLETQYF. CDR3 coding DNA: TGTGCCAGCAGTTTATCTTGGCAGTTAGAGACCCAGTACTTC.

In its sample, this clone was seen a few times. The CDR3 nucleotides are TGTGCCAGCAGCTACGGGGGAAACACTGAAGCTTTCTTT. It specifies CASSYGGNTEAFF. The chain is built from TRBV7-6 and TRBJ1-1, with D possibly matching TRBD1 (5 bases). Germline CDR1 reads SGHVS; CDR2 reads FNYEAQ. Trimming removed 4 bases at V and 2 bases at J, with 8 bases between. The CDR3 is 13 residues long.

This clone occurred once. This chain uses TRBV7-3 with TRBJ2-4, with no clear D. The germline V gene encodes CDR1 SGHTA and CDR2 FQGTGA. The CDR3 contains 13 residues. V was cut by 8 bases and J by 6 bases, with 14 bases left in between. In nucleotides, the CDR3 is TGTGCCAGCTTTAAAGTGTGGGTAAACATTCAGTACTTC. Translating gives CASFKVWVNIQYF.

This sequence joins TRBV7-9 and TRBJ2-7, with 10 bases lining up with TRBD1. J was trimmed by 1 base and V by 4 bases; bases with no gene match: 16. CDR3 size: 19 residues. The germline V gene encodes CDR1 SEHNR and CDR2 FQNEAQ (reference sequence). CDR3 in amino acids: CASSSKTGGGSNRSYEQYF. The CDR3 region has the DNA TGTGCCAGCAGCTCCAAGACAGGGGGCGGTTCAAATCGGTCCTACGAGCAGTACTTC. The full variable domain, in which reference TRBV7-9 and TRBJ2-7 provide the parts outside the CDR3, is DTGVSQNPRHKITKRGQNVTFRCDPISEHNRLYWYRQTLGQGPEFLTYFQNEAQLEKSRLLSDRFSAERPKGSFSTLEIQRTEQGDSAMYLCASSSKTGGGSNRSYEQYFGPGTRLTVT.

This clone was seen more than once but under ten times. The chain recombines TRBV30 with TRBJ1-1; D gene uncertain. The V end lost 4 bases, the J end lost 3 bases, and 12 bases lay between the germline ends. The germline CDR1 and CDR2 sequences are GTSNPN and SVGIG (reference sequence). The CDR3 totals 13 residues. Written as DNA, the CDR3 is TGTGCCTGGACTTTGCTCGGAGACACTGAAGCTTTCTTT. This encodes CAWTLLGDTEAFF.